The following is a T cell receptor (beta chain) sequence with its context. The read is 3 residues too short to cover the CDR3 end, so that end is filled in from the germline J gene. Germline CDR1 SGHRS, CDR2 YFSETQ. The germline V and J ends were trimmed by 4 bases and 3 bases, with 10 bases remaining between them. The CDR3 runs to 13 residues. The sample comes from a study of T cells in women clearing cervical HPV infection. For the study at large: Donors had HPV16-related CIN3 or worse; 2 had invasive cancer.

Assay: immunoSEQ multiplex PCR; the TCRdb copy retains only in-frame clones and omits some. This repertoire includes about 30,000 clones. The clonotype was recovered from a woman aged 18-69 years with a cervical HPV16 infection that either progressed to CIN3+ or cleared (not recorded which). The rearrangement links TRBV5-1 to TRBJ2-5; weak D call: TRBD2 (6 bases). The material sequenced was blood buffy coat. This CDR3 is CASSGPGEETQYF. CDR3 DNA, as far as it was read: TGCGCCAGCAGCGGACCGGGGGAAGAGACC. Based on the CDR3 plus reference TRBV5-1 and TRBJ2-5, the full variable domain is KAGVTQTPRYLIKTRGQQVTLSCSPISGHRSVSWYQQTPGQGLQFLFEYFSETQRNKGNFPGRFSGRQFSNSRSEMNVSTLELGDSALYLCASSGPGEETQYFGPGTRLLVL.